Shown below are 9 T cell receptor beta chains from a single sample sequenced in a study of blood T cell repertoires in COVID-19. Profiled with immunoSEQ multiplex PCR; TCRdb holds only in-frame clones, not every one. Found here are 95,000 to 110,000 clones, about 91% of them singletons; the top ten hold 6.8%. Sequenced sample: peripheral blood. The receptors were sampled from a middle-aged man with active or convalescent COVID-19.

V gene TRBV7-9 combines with J gene TRBJ2-5, with TRBD1 matching over 8 bases. The germline gives CDR1 SEHNR, CDR2 FQNEAQ (reference sequence). V dropped 1 base and J dropped 5; count of bases not matched to a gene: 9. The CDR3 extends over 16 amino acids. The CDR3 coding sequence is TGTGCCAGCAGCTTAGAAAGGACAGGGACCGGGGAGACCCAGTACTTC. It translates to CASSLERTGTGETQYF.

The V and J genes are TRBV15 and TRBJ1-5; tentatively, D is TRBD1 (6 bases). The CDR3 has 17 amino acids. The germline gives CDR1 LNHNV, CDR2 YYDKDF (reference sequence). V was pared by 0 bases and J by 3 bases, with 15 bases between. The chain's CDR3 is CATSRDRGGSNNQPQHF. CDR3 in DNA: TGTGCCACCAGCAGAGATAGGGGGGGATCGAACAATCAGCCCCAGCATTTT.

The V call is TRBV7-6, the J call TRBJ1-6; D unclear. CDR1 SGHVS and CDR2 FNYEAQ come from the germline V gene. This CDR3 comprises 15 residues. V gave up 5 bases and J gave up 6 bases, with 14 bases separating them. This chain's CDR3 is CASSEQTSANSPLHF. The CDR3, as DNA: TGTGCCAGCAGCGAGCAGACAAGTGCTAATTCACCCCTCCACTTT.

The rearrangement links TRBV18 to TRBJ1-2; D perhaps matches TRBD1 (6 bases). The CDR3 contains 14 residues. V was shortened by 6 bases and J by 4 bases, with 15 bases between the two germline ends. Germline CDR1 reads KGHSH; CDR2 reads LQKENI. CDR3 loop: CASSRTGTSYGYTF. DNA for the CDR3: TGTGCCAGCTCCCGGACCGGGACAAGCTATGGCTACACCTTC. The variable domain in full, with the rest retrieved from reference TRBV18 and TRBJ1-2, is NAGVMQNPRHLVRRRGQEARLRCSPMKGHSHVYWYRQLPEEGLKFMVYLQKENIIDESGMPKERFSAEFPKEGPSILRIQQVVRGDSAAYFCASSRTGTSYGYTFGSGTRLTVV.

The chain recombines TRBV10-3 with TRBJ2-1; the D gene is possibly TRBD1 (6 bases). Trimming removed 8 bases at V and 6 bases at J, with 17 bases between. Germline V gene data show CDR1 as ENHRY and CDR2 as SYGVKD. This CDR3 comprises 14 residues. The CDR3 loop is CAIVSSRGGNEQFF. DNA of the CDR3: TGTGCCATCGTAAGCAGCCGAGGGGGCAATGAGCAGTTCTTC.

V is TRBV3-1 (or the pseudogene TRBV3-2) and J is TRBJ2-4; 13 bases line up with TRBD2. This CDR3 has 17 amino acids. From germline, CDR1 is LGHDT and CDR2 YNNKEL (reference sequence). The junction had 12 bases not matched to a gene; V was cut back by 5 bases and J by 8 bases. Here the CDR3 reads CASSGRTSGRAFDIQYF. CDR3 nucleotides: TGTGCCAGCAGCGGACGAACTAGCGGGAGGGCCTTTGACATTCAGTACTTC.

CDR3 sequence (DNA): TGCGCCAGCCAAAAACTGGCGGGAGGAAGGCCTGGCACAGATACGCAGTATTTT. Amino acids: CASQKLAGGRPGTDTQYF. The chain couples TRBV5-1 to TRBJ2-3; TRBD2 agrees at 8 bases. Germline-derived CDR1 and CDR2 are SGHRS and YFSETQ. The CDR3 has 18 amino acids. J lost 1 base, V lost 7 bases, and 17 bases had no gene match.

This clone was recorded once. The rearrangement uses TRBV18 and TRBJ2-5, with 9 positions matching TRBD2. Germline CDR1 and CDR2: KGHSH and LQKENI. V dropped 2 bases and J dropped 5; count of bases not matched to a gene: 9. The CDR3 has 16 residues. CDR3 DNA sequence: TGTGCCAGCTCACCAGGTATAGCGGGAGAGGAGGAGACCCAGTACTTC. Amino acid sequence: CASSPGIAGEEETQYF. The variable domain in full, with the rest retrieved from reference TRBV18 and TRBJ2-5, is NAGVMQNPRHLVRRRGQEARLRCSPMKGHSHVYWYRQLPEEGLKFMVYLQKENIIDESGMPKERFSAEFPKEGPSILRIQQVVRGDSAAYFCASSPGIAGEEETQYFGPGTRLLVL.

The J gene is TRBJ1-1, the V gene TRBV19; TRBD1 matches 8 bases. V was clipped by 5 bases and J by 3 bases; unmatched bases: 5. Germline V gene data show CDR1 as LNHDA and CDR2 as SQIVND (reference sequence). The CDR3 runs to 14 residues. The CDR3 DNA reads TGTGCCAGTAGTGCCAGACAGGGGTACACTGAAGCTTTCTTT. It translates to CASSARQGYTEAFF.